The 14 T cell receptor beta chains given below trace back to one sample, sequenced in a study of shared clonotypes between healthy human individuals (dated by TCRdb to about 2020). The library was made by the immunoSEQ multiplex PCR assay. In its TCRdb copy, this immuneACCESS table keeps in-frame sequences only and misses some clones. Where compared with another copy, unresolved V genes explain less than half of these, and the others have no known cause. The sample table records roughly 2.4 million clones; under 97% of these occur just once. The leading ten clones occupy less than 0.15% of the sample. Sequenced sample: naive CD4+ T cells sorted from blood. The intended sense of this specimen's cell subset or site label: CD45RA+ positively selected. The receptors derive from a man younger than 30 in good health.

With regard to this clone: Other nucleotide sequences from this sample produce the same CDR3. This rearrangement joins TRBV6-5 to TRBJ1-1; no reliable D call. V was shortened by 0 bases and J by 1 base, with 6 bases between the two germline ends. The CDR3 is 14 residues long. Germline V gene lookup returns CDR1 MNHEY and CDR2 SVGAGI. CDR3 DNA: TGTGCCAGCAGTTACTCGGGTGGGAACACTGAAGCTTTCTTT. Its translation: CASSYSGGNTEAFF.

J is TRBJ1-6 and V is TRBV6-1, with 7 bases identical to TRBD1. V dropped 0 bases and J dropped 4; count of bases not matched to a gene: 3. Germline values: CDR1 MNHNS, CDR2 SASEGT. CDR3 length: 16 amino acids. The CDR3 loop is CASSEAGRGYNSPLHF. The DNA for the CDR3 is TGTGCCAGCAGTGAAGCGGGCAGGGGGTATAATTCACCCCTCCACTTT.

The V gene is TRBV9, the J gene TRBJ1-6; 9 bases are shared with TRBD1. Per germline, CDR1 SGDLS and CDR2 YYNGEE. The CDR3 sequence is 15 residues long. V trimming: 3 bases; J trimming: 7 bases; junction bases outside the gene matches: 5. The CDR3 DNA sequence: TGTGCCAGCAGCGGGCCCGGGACAGGGAATTCACCCCTCCACTTT. As protein: CASSGPGTGNSPLHF.

V gene TRBV5-1 combines with J gene TRBJ1-6, with 10 positions matching TRBD1. J lost 5 bases, V lost 1 base, and 6 bases had no gene match. CDR3 size: 17 residues. Germline V gene lookup returns CDR1 SGHRS and CDR2 YFSETQ. In DNA form, the CDR3 reads TGCGCCAGCAGCTTGCAGGGACAGGGGCTTAATAATTCACCCCTCCACTTT. It encodes CASSLQGQGLNNSPLHF.

The chain recombines TRBV15 with TRBJ2-5, with a weak D call TRBD2 (7 bases). The germline gives CDR1 LNHNV, CDR2 YYDKDF (reference sequence). The length of the CDR3 is 13 residues. The germline V and J ends were trimmed by 5 bases and 3 bases, with 10 bases remaining between them. The DNA of the CDR3 is TGTGCCACCAGCGGCGGGGGCAAAGAGACCCAGTACTTC. Its translation is CATSGGGKETQYF.

As regards this clone: Additional DNA sequences in this sample encode the identical CDR3. The chain carries TRBV18 and TRBJ1-1; D gene ambiguous. Trimming left V 1 base short and J 0 bases short, with 6 bases between. The CDR3 has 14 residues. Germline V CDR1 and CDR2: KGHSH, LQKENI. This CDR3 reads CASSPQGMNTEAFF. CDR3 nucleotide sequence: TGTGCCAGCTCACCACAGGGAATGAACACTGAAGCTTTCTTT.

In this sample, this clone turned up once. The sample holds other DNA sequences that translate to the same CDR3. The gene calls are TRBV10-3 and TRBJ2-5; no definite D call. This CDR3 has 13 residues. Trimming pared 0 bases from V and 4 bases from J, leaving 6 bases between. Germline CDR1 and CDR2: ENHRY and SYGVKD. As DNA, the CDR3 is TGTGCCATCAGTGAGTCTACAGTAGAGACCCAGTACTTC. Translating gives CAISESTVETQYF.

As regards this clone: At the DNA level, this CDR3 is encoded by other sequences in the same sample as well. The rearrangement uses TRBV2 and TRBJ2-5; D not certain. Trimming cost V 2 bases and J 4 bases, with 2 bases left between them. This CDR3 is 11 amino acids long. CDR1 and CDR2 (germline): SNHLY, FYNNEI. Here the CDR3 reads CASSETETQYF. The DNA for the CDR3 is TGTGCCAGCAGTGAAACAGAGACCCAGTACTTC.

The V and J genes are TRBV9 and TRBJ2-2, with TRBD1 matching over 8 bases. The V segment lost 3 bases and the J segment 6 bases; nucleotides outside the gene matches: 13. The CDR3 contains 17 residues. CDR1 SGDLS and CDR2 YYNGEE come from the germline V gene. The CDR3 is CASSGKLQGDEAGELFF. The DNA of the CDR3 is TGTGCCAGCAGCGGAAAATTACAGGGGGACGAGGCCGGGGAGCTGTTTTTT.

The gene calls are TRBV6-5 and TRBJ1-2, with a tentative D call TRBD1 (6 bases). V was shortened by 2 bases and J by 0 bases, with 13 bases between the two germline ends. The CDR3 covers 16 residues. Germline-derived CDR1 and CDR2 are MNHEY and SVGAGI. CDR3 protein: CASSYGGTRPNYGYTF. CDR3 DNA sequence: TGTGCCAGCAGTTACGGTGGGACACGACCTAACTATGGCTACACCTTC.

The chain couples TRBV4-1 to TRBJ1-1, with D possibly TRBD1 on 5 matching bases. V lost 1 base and J 5 bases, leaving 14 bases between the germline ends. The CDR3 is made up of 15 amino acids. Per germline, CDR1 MGHRA and CDR2 YSYEKL. DNA for the CDR3: TGCGCCAGCAGCCAAGCGACGGGGGGAAGGACTGAAGCTTTCTTT. Amino acids: CASSQATGGRTEAFF.

The gene calls are TRBV7-6 and TRBJ2-7; TRBD1 agrees at 7 bases. CDR1 and CDR2 (germline): SGHVS, FNYEAQ. This CDR3 comprises 15 residues. The junction had 5 bases not matched to a gene; V was cut back by 1 base and J by 2 bases. CDR3 sequence (DNA): TGTGCCAGCAGCTTAGATGTTACAGGGGCCTACGAGCAGTACTTC. Translating gives CASSLDVTGAYEQYF. The full variable domain, completed using reference TRBV7-6 and TRBJ2-7, is GAGVSQSPRYKVTKRGQDVALRCDPISGHVSLYWYRQALGQGPEFLTYFNYEAQQDKSGLPNDRFSAERPEGSISTLTIQRTEQRDSAMYRCASSLDVTGAYEQYFGPGTRLTVT.

CDR3 DNA: TGTGCCACCTGGACAGGTACGCGGGAGCAGTACTTC. Translating it yields CATWTGTREQYF. V and J are TRBV6-1 and TRBJ2-7; TRBD1 agrees at 7 bases. The trim removed 10 bases at V and 7 bases at J, leaving 10 bases unmatched. CDR1 is MNHNS and CDR2 is SASEGT in the germline V gene. The CDR3 has 12 residues.

This chain uses TRBV18 with TRBJ1-2, with TRBD1 as a possible D gene (5 bases). Between the trimmed V and J ends, which lost 6 bases and 14 bases, there was a span of 22 bases. CDR1 and CDR2 (germline): KGHSH, LQKENI. CDR3 length: 13 residues. CDR3 sequence: CASSQTSGRDGTF. CDR3 coding DNA: TGTGCCAGCTCCCAAACTTCCGGCCGGGACGGTACCTTC.